A selection of T cell receptor beta chains follows, all from one sample in a study of cytomegalovirus exposure and HLA in healthy donors. The method was immunoSEQ multiplex PCR; TCRdb's version includes in-frame clones alone and lacks a portion of them. This table has about 67,000 clones, 55% to 80% appearing once. Sequenced input: PBMCs. The receptors were sampled from a woman between 25 and 40 years old in good health and CMV-seronegative. Each CDR3 is given with its conserved first and last residue. A D gene is named only where the DNA matches it firmly. Part of the rows lack a size; the others show once, few, many or a class for expanded clones.

V	size	D	J	DNA	CDR3
TRBV4-2	.	TRBD1	TRBJ1-2	TGTGCCAGCAGCTTGGGGGCCGGGACAGGGGCGTCCTACTATGGCTACACCTTC	CASSLGAGTGASYYGYTF
TRBV6-5	few	TRBD1	TRBJ1-1	TGTGCCAGTTCGGACAGGCGGAACACTGAAGCTTTCTTT	CASSDRRNTEAFF
TRBV18	once	.	TRBJ1-1	TGTGCCAGCTCAAGACAGGACACTGAAGCTTTCTTT	CASSRQDTEAFF
TRBV5-1	.	.	TRBJ2-1	TGCGCCAGCAGCTGGGGGGGCGGGGCCTACAATGAGCAGTTCTTC	CASSWGGGAYNEQFF
TRBV7-2	.	.	TRBJ2-1	TGTGCCAGCAGCTCAACCGGACAGTTTCTTGTCTCCTACAATGAGCAGTTCTTC	CASSSTGQFLVSYNEQFF
TRBV15	.	TRBD1	TRBJ2-4	TGTGCCATCAGCAGAGGGGGCCAAGGAAACATTCAGTACTTC	CAISRGGQGNIQYF
TRBV25-1	.	TRBD2	TRBJ2-3	TGTGCCAGCAGTCCCACTAGCGGTTACACAGATACGCAGTATTTT	CASSPTSGYTDTQYF
TRBV6-5	.	.	TRBJ1-6	TGTGCCAGCAGTTACGAGGACAGTTATAATTCACCCCTCCACTTT	CASSYEDSYNSPLHF
TRBV5-1	few	TRBD1	TRBJ2-7	TGCGCCAGCAGTCGCCTAGGACAGGGATACTACGAGCAGTACTTC	CASSRLGQGYYEQYF
TRBV28	.	TRBD1	TRBJ2-3	TGTGCCAGCAGGGGGTGGGACAGGCCCACAGATACGCAGTATTTT	CASRGWDRPTDTQYF
TRBV10-3	.	TRBD1	TRBJ1-3	TGTGCCACTTTACAGGGGTACGGAAACACCATATATTTT	CATLQGYGNTIYF
TRBV5-4	.	TRBD1	TRBJ1-1	TGTGCCAGCAGCTTCACAGGGGCCGGCACTGAAGCTTTCTTT	CASSFTGAGTEAFF
TRBV7-3	.	TRBD2	TRBJ2-1	TGTGCCAGCAGCTTAGGCGGGGGGACCTACAATGAGCAGTTCTTC	CASSLGGGTYNEQFF
TRBV5-4	.	.	TRBJ2-3	TGTGCCAGCAGCTTGGGAGTAACCGCTGGCACAGATACGCAGTATTTT	CASSLGVTAGTDTQYF
TRBV5-6	.	.	TRBJ2-2	TGTGCCAGCACCGCAACGGCAGGGTACTTCACCGGGGAGCTGTTTTTT	CASTATAGYFTGELFF
TRBV4-1	.	TRBD1	TRBJ2-7	TGCGCCAGCAGCCAAAGGACAGGGTACGAGCAGTACTTC	CASSQRTGYEQYF
TRBV6-5	few	TRBD1	TRBJ2-3	TGTGCCAGCAGCTTACAGGGGGATGCCACAGATACGCAGTATTTT	CASSLQGDATDTQYF
TRBV5-1	.	.	TRBJ1-1	TGCGCCAGCAGCGGGGGAGCGGGGGCCCCGGGCACTGAAGCTTTCTTT	CASSGGAGAPGTEAFF
TRBV7-6	.	.	TRBJ2-3	TGTGCCAGCAGCCACCGGGGGGCTAGCACAGATACGCAGTATTTT	CASSHRGASTDTQYF
TRBV7-9	.	TRBD1	TRBJ1-2	TGTGCCAGCAGCTTAGCGACAGGGGATGGCTACACCTTC	CASSLATGDGYTF
TRBV29-1	.	TRBD1	TRBJ2-2	TGCAGCGTCAAGGACAGGGCAGCGACCGGGGAGCTGTTTTTT	CSVKDRAATGELFF
TRBV7-9	.	.	TRBJ1-2	TGTGCCAGCAGCTTAGGCCCACTTGGCTACACCTTC	CASSLGPLGYTF
TRBV9	.	TRBD1	TRBJ1-3	TGTGCCAGCAGCGTAGGTACAGGGGGCGGCACCATATATTTT	CASSVGTGGGTIYF
TRBV5-6	.	TRBD1	TRBJ2-1	TGTGCCAGCAGCTGGACCACCGGGACAGCCCAGAGCTCCTACAATGAGCAGTTCTTC	CASSWTTGTAQSSYNEQFF
TRBV7-2	few	.	TRBJ1-2	TGTGCCAGCAGCCTGACATTAGGAAGGATCCACTATGGCTACACCTTC	CASSLTLGRIHYGYTF
TRBV27	.	TRBD1	TRBJ1-1	TGTGCCAGCAGTTTATCACGGGCGCAGGGGGACACTGAAGCTTTCTTT	CASSLSRAQGDTEAFF
TRBV28	.	.	TRBJ1-1	TGTGCCAGCAGTTCCCGCGACTCTGGGGCCACTGAAGCTTTCTTT	CASSSRDSGATEAFF
TRBV5-1	.	.	TRBJ2-2	TGCGCCAGCAGCTTGTTCGGGTCATTTCAGTCCGGGGAGCTGTTTTTT	CASSLFGSFQSGELFF
TRBV2	few	TRBD1	TRBJ1-5	TGTGCCAGCACCGGGGACAGGGGGATCAATCAGCCCCAGCATTTT	CASTGDRGINQPQHF
TRBV4-3	.	.	TRBJ1-6	TGCGCCAGCAGACAGACGTATAATTCACCCCTCCACTTT	CASRQTYNSPLHF
TRBV7-8	.	.	TRBJ1-1	TGTGCCAGCAGCCCCGGACAGAGCGTCACTGAAGCTTTCTTT	CASSPGQSVTEAFF
TRBV7-2	.	.	TRBJ2-7	TGTGCCAGCAGCTGGGGGAGGTATGGGGAGCAGTACTTC	CASSWGRYGEQYF
TRBV30	.	.	TRBJ2-1	TGTGCCTGGAGTAAGTGGAGCTCCTACAATGAGCAGTTCTTC	CAWSKWSSYNEQFF
TRBV5-6	.	TRBD1	TRBJ2-2	TGTGCCAGCAGCTGGGGGACAGGTCCGAACACCGGGGAGCTGTTTTTT	CASSWGTGPNTGELFF
TRBV15	many	TRBD1	TRBJ2-3	TGTGCCACCAGCAAGGACAGGGGGCCCGCAGATACGCAGTATTTT	CATSKDRGPADTQYF
TRBV5-1	.	.	TRBJ2-2	TGCGCCAGCAGCCCAATACAGGGTATCACCGGGGAGCTGTTTTTT	CASSPIQGITGELFF
TRBV9	.	.	TRBJ2-3	TGTGCCAGCAGCGTAGGACCCAGCGGGAGCACAGATACGCAGTATTTT	CASSVGPSGSTDTQYF
TRBV7-3	.	TRBD2	TRBJ2-1	TGTGCCAGCAGCCCAACTAGCGGGGGGGCTAAGTTCTTC	CASSPTSGGAKFF
TRBV19	.	.	TRBJ1-2	TGTGCCAGTAGTATAGTGACAGACTATGGCTACACCTTC	CASSIVTDYGYTF
TRBV5-4	.	TRBD2	TRBJ2-7	TGTGCCAGCAGCCCTACTAGCGGGGGGGCCGGTGTCTTCTACGAGCAGTACTTC	CASSPTSGGAGVFYEQYF
TRBV6-6	.	.	TRBJ1-1	TGTGCCAGCAGTTACGGCAGGGCGTTCACTGAAGCTTTCTTT	CASSYGRAFTEAFF
TRBV6-5	.	.	TRBJ2-2	TGTGCCAGCAGTTACTGGGAGTCCCTCACCACCGGGGAGCTGTTTTTT	CASSYWESLTTGELFF
TRBV6-6	.	TRBD1	TRBJ2-7	TGTGCCAGCAGTTCCTCTGGGACAGGGGGCGAGCAGTACTTC	CASSSSGTGGEQYF
TRBV14	.	.	TRBJ2-3	TGTGCCAGCAGCCAAGATAGCGGTCATACGCAGTATTTT	CASSQDSGHTQYF